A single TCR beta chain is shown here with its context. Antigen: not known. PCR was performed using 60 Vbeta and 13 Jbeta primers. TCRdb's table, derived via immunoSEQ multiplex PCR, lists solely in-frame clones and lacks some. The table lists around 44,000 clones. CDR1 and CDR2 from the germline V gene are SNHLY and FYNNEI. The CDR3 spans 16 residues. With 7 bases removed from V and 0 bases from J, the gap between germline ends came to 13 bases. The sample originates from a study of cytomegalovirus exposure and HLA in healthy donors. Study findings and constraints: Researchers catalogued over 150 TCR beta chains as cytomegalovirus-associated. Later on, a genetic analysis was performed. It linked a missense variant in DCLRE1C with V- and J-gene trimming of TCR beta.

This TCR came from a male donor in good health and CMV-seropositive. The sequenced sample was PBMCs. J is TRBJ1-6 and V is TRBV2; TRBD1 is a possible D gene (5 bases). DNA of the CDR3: TGTGCCAGCATAGGTCGGGGGGGCTCCTATAATTCACCCCTCCACTTT. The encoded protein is CASIGRGGSYNSPLHF.